Following are 23 T cell receptor beta chains from one sample sequenced in a study of T cell repertoires in cytomegalovirus infection. Each CDR3 protein gets one entry after TCRdb re-called the reads with MiXCR. The sample consists of roughly 130,000 distinct CDR3 sequences, roughly 9% of them appearing once. Material: PBMCs. Receptors originate from a human donor in good health (CMV status not recorded). Some clones in this sample may be carry-over from other donors' samples.

This clonotype was seen repeatedly, ten times or more. The V gene is TRBV7-2, the J gene TRBJ2-5, with 13 bases that match TRBD2. Looked up from germline, CDR1 is SGHTA and CDR2 is FQGNSA. With 5 bases clipped from V and 4 bases from J, the junction kept 7 bases outside the gene matches. This CDR3 contains 16 residues. The CDR3 protein is CASSVLLAGGGETQYF. CDR3 DNA: TGTGCCAGCAGCGTACTACTAGCGGGAGGGGGAGAGACCCAGTACTTC.

This clonotype was observed at least ten times. The chain uses TRBV6-1 and TRBJ2-5, with D unresolved. CDR3 size: 14 residues. Trimming pared 2 bases from V and 2 bases from J, leaving 9 bases between. Germline-derived CDR1 and CDR2 are MNHNS and SASEGT. The CDR3 protein is CASSEQSRQETQYF. The DNA of the CDR3 is TGTGCCAGCAGTGAACAGTCCAGGCAAGAGACCCAGTACTTC.

In its sample, this clonotype was seen a few times. This chain connects TRBV29-1 to TRBJ1-1; D is undetermined. V was trimmed by 1 base and J by 6 bases, leaving 15 bases between them. The CDR3 totals 14 residues. From germline, CDR1 is SQVTM and CDR2 ANQGSEA. In DNA, the CDR3 is TGCAGCGTTGAAGGCCGACACCCTACCGCTGAAGCTTTCTTT. The encoded protein is CSVEGRHPTAEAFF.

The CDR3 sequence: CATSRAPAGSGVSAKNIQYF. In DNA, the CDR3 is TGTGCCACCAGCAGAGCCCCGGCGGGTAGCGGGGTGTCGGCCAAAAACATTCAGTACTTC. The genes are TRBV15 and TRBJ2-4; 8 bases are a match to TRBD2. The CDR3 is 20 amino acids. The germline V gene has CDR1 LNHNV and CDR2 YYDKDF (reference sequence). V shed 1 base and J 1 base; nucleotides not matched to a gene: 15.

This clonotype was detected ten times or more. V and J are TRBV15 and TRBJ1-4; no clear D. Trimming shortened V by 9 bases and J by 6 bases, and 20 bases separated the two germline ends. Germline V gene data show CDR1 as LNHNV and CDR2 as YYDKDF (reference sequence). The CDR3 sequence is 15 residues long. CDR3 in DNA: TGTGCCACTAAACCCTCCAGGCTAAGGGATGAAAAACTGTTTTTT. It specifies CATKPSRLRDEKLFF.

V is TRBV29-1 and J is TRBJ1-1, with 8 bases fitting TRBD1. The CDR3 runs 12 residues. V lost 6 bases and J lost 9; bases outside the gene matches: 9. In germline, CDR1 is SQVTM, CDR2 ANQGSEA. Here the CDR3 DNA reads TGCAGCGTCATAGACAGGGGTACTAAAGCTTTCTTT. It yields the protein CSVIDRGTKAFF.

The chain links TRBV29-1 to TRBJ2-1; weak D call: TRBD2 (5 bases). The V and J ends lost 7 bases and 5 bases respectively, with 12 bases between them. Germline CDR1 reads SQVTM; CDR2 reads ANQGSEA. This CDR3 contains 12 residues. The CDR3 DNA is TGCAGCGCATCCGCGGGTGACAATGAGCAGTTCTTC. Protein product: CSASAGDNEQFF.

This clonotype was counted ten times or more. This chain joins TRBV28 and TRBJ1-5; TRBD1 might be the D (5 bases). CDR3 length: 14 amino acids. The germline CDR1 and CDR2 sequences are MDHEN and SYDVKM. The V end was cut by 8 bases, the J end by 2 bases, with 13 bases between. The CDR3 reads CASFRGIGNQPQHF. CDR3 nucleotide sequence: TGTGCCAGCTTTCGGGGGATCGGCAATCAGCCCCAGCATTTT. Drawing the rest from reference TRBV28 and TRBJ1-5, the complete variable domain is DVKVTQSSRYLVKRTGEKVFLECVQDMDHENMFWYRQDPGLGLRLIYFSYDVKMKEKGDIPEGYSVSREKKERFSLILESASTNQTSMYLCASFRGIGNQPQHFGDGTRLSIL.

Turning to this clonotype: Just one base apart from a much larger clone, this may be a read error. The chain couples TRBV28 to TRBJ1-5; possible D gene TRBD1, 5 bases. Germline CDR1 and CDR2: MDHEN and SYDVKM. The CDR3 length is 12 residues. CDR3 bases: TGTGACAGCAGGGACAGCAATCAGCCCCAGCATTTT. Translating it yields CDSRDSNQPQHF.

The table lists this clonotype with many counts. The chain joins TRBV20-1 to TRBJ2-1, with 10 nucleotides matching TRBD1. This CDR3 spans 15 amino acids. With 5 bases clipped from V and 6 bases from J, the junction kept 10 bases outside the gene matches. Germline V gene sequence: CDR1 DFQATT, CDR2 SNEGSKA (reference sequence). The CDR3 loop reads CSAHSATGGRNEQFF. The CDR3 DNA reads TGCAGTGCTCACTCGGCGACAGGGGGCCGCAATGAGCAGTTCTTC.

This clonotype was observed many times. The CDR3 protein is CASSPRTHSEGNTIYF. The CDR3 nucleotides are TGTGCCAGCTCACCAAGGACACACTCGGAAGGAAACACCATATATTTT. The J gene is TRBJ1-3, the V gene TRBV18, with a tentative D call TRBD1 (5 bases). Germline assignment: CDR1 KGHSH and CDR2 LQKENI. The CDR3 has 16 amino acids. V lost 2 bases, J lost 4 bases, and 15 bases lay in between. The complete variable domain, with remaining parts taken from reference TRBV18 and TRBJ1-3, reads NAGVMQNPRHLVRRRGQEARLRCSPMKGHSHVYWYRQLPEEGLKFMVYLQKENIIDESGMPKERFSAEFPKEGPSILRIQQVVRGDSAAYFCASSPRTHSEGNTIYFGEGSWLTVV.

This clonotype occurred many times. The gene calls are TRBV6-6 and TRBJ1-5; D uncertain. This CDR3 has 10 amino acids. Trimming removed 7 bases from V and 9 bases from J, with 7 bases in between. CDR1 is MNHNY, CDR2 SVGAGI, per germline (reference sequence). The CDR3: CASNPTPQHF. In DNA, the CDR3 is TGTGCCAGCAACCCCACGCCCCAGCATTTT.

This clonotype was counted ten times or more. V usage is TRBV7-2 and J usage is TRBJ1-1; D uncertain. From germline, CDR1 is SGHTA and CDR2 FQGNSA. The CDR3 loop spans 11 amino acids. V was cut by 1 base and J by 9 bases, with 6 bases left in between. The chain's CDR3 is CASSLGLKAFF. The CDR3, as DNA: TGTGCCAGCAGCTTAGGACTGAAAGCTTTCTTT.

Ten or more counts support this clonotype. The chain combines TRBV6-6 with TRBJ1-2; D call uncertain. The length of the CDR3 is 14 residues. The germline CDR1 and CDR2 sequences are MNHNY and SVGAGI (reference sequence). Trimming pared 4 bases from V and 1 base from J, leaving 10 bases between. CDR3 coding DNA: TGTGCCAGCAGTTGGGTTCCTATTAACTATGGCTACACCTTC. Translating it yields CASSWVPINYGYTF.

This clonotype was recorded many times. This chain uses TRBV12-3 or TRBV12-4 with TRBJ1-1; D is perhaps TRBD1 (6 bases). This CDR3 has 12 residues. V was cut by 6 bases and J by 6 bases, with 11 bases left in between. The CDR3 nucleotides read TGTGCCAGCAGCCTGGGGGGCGCTGAAGCTTTCTTT. Translation gives CASSLGGAEAFF.

As to this clonotype: This may be a read error, as it is one base from a much larger clone. This CDR3 is missing its conserved last phenylalanine or tryptophan, likely due to a read error. The chain carries TRBV10-3 and TRBJ2-1, with D tentatively TRBD2 (5 bases). Germline V gene sequence: CDR1 ENHRY, CDR2 SYGVKD. CDR3 length equals 12 residues. Trimming cost V 4 bases and J 7 bases, with 8 bases left between them. This CDR3 is CAISGRRNEQFL. The DNA for the CDR3 is TGTGCCATCAGTGGGAGGAGGAATGAGCAGTTCCTC.

This clonotype came up many times. The chain uses TRBV7-6 and TRBJ1-3; no definite D call. V was trimmed by 5 bases and J by 2 bases, leaving 16 bases between them. Germline assignment: CDR1 SGHVS and CDR2 FNYEAQ. The CDR3 runs 16 residues. CDR3 DNA: TGTGCCAGCAGCCCCCCCCTGGCCGGGGCTGGAAACACCATATATTTT. This sequence encodes CASSPPLAGAGNTIYF.

This clonotype was seen at least ten times. The chain combines TRBV7-2 with TRBJ1-2, with D possibly matching TRBD1 (5 bases). The CDR3 is 15 residues long. CDR1 is SGHTA, CDR2 FQGNSA, per germline. Trimming shortened V by 4 bases and J by 0 bases, and 12 bases separated the two germline ends. CDR3 loop: CASSSGPTPNYGYTF. As DNA, the CDR3 is TGTGCCAGCAGCTCGGGACCGACACCTAACTATGGCTACACCTTC.

This clonotype was counted many times. The chain joins TRBV12-3 or TRBV12-4 to TRBJ2-3; maybe TRBD2 (6 bases). V lost 7 bases, J lost 1 base, and 12 bases lay in between. This CDR3 spans 14 amino acids. CDR3 sequence: CASTDGTRTDTQYF. The CDR3 DNA reads TGTGCCAGCACTGACGGGACTCGCACAGATACGCAGTATTTT.

Ten or more counts support this clonotype. V gene TRBV2 combines with J gene TRBJ2-1; tentative D call: TRBD2 (5 bases). V lost 6 bases and J 6 bases, leaving 18 bases between the germline ends. This CDR3 has 15 residues. Per the germline V gene, CDR1 is SNHLY and CDR2 is FYNNEI. Written as DNA, the CDR3 is TGTGCCAGCAGGAGGGAGTCTAGATCTGGCAATGAGCAGTTCTTC. This translates into CASRRESRSGNEQFF.

The chain employs TRBV20-1 and TRBJ1-2, with 11 bases lining up with TRBD1. The CDR3 consists of 16 residues. V dropped 2 bases and J dropped 2; count of bases not matched to a gene: 7. The germline CDR1 and CDR2 sequences are DFQATT and SNEGSKA (reference sequence). In DNA, the CDR3 is TGCAGTGCTAGATACGGGACAGGGGGAAGAAACTATGGCTACACCTTC. Its translation: CSARYGTGGRNYGYTF.

The V gene is TRBV2, the J gene TRBJ1-4, with a possible D match to TRBD1 (6 bases). Trimming pared 10 bases from V and 3 bases from J, leaving 12 bases between. The CDR3 spans 13 residues. In germline, CDR1 is SNHLY, CDR2 FYNNEI. CDR3 loop: CATKGGSNEKLFF. The CDR3 coding sequence is TGTGCCACCAAAGGGGGGTCTAATGAAAAACTGTTTTTT.

This clonotype was counted ten times or more. This chain links TRBV20-1 with TRBJ2-1; 11 bases align to TRBD2. J gave up 5 bases and V 5 bases, and 8 bases lay outside the gene matches. The germline V gene has CDR1 DFQATT and CDR2 SNEGSKA (reference sequence). This CDR3 region has 15 residues. The CDR3 reads CSARNGLAGDNEQFF. CDR3 DNA sequence: TGCAGTGCTCGAAACGGACTAGCGGGTGACAATGAGCAGTTCTTC.